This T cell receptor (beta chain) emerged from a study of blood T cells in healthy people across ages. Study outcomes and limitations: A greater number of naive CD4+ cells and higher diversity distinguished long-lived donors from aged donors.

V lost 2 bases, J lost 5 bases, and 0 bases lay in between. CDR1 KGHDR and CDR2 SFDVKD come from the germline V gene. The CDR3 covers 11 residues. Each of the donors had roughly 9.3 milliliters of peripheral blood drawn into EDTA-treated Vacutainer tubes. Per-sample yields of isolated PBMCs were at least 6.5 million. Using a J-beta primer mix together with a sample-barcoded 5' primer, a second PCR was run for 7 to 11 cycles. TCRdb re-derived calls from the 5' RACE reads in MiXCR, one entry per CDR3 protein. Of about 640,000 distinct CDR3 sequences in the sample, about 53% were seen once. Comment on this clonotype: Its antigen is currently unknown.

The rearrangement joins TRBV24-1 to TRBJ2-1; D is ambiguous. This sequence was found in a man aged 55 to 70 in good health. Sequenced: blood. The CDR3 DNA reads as TGTGCCACCAGTGATTACAATGAGCAGTTCTTC. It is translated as CATSDYNEQFF.